This TCR beta chain was recovered during a study of chemoradiotherapy in HPV16-positive cancers. On the study more broadly: Candidate HPV-specific clones and shared TCR motifs came from two HPV16-positive patients. Findings of the study overall: HPV-specific T cells were functionally defined from only two HPV16-positive patients. During treatment, candidate HPV-specific clones and E7-related motifs expanded in tumor.

Concerning this clone: The antigen remains unidentified.

The CDR3 extends over 12 amino acids. Trimming shortened V by 7 bases and J by 6 bases, and 12 bases separated the two germline ends. Germline V gives CDR1 SGHRS, CDR2 YFSETQ. TCRdb keeps only in-frame clones here, not all; method: immunoSEQ multiplex PCR. The sample carries fewer than 6,500 clones, 75% to 95% recorded once. Repeated repertoire sampling spanned the course of chemoradiotherapy. The sequenced sample was blood, obtained from a patient who underwent chemoradiotherapy. This chain connects TRBV5-1 to TRBJ2-3; D remains unclear. The receptor comes from a human donor with HPV-associated anogenital cancer. CDR3 in amino acids: CASRGDGDTQYF. The CDR3 nucleotides are TGCGCCAGCCGCGGCGATGGGGATACGCAGTATTTT.